The sequence of this T cell receptor beta chain was determined in a study of OX40 agonist ivuxolimab in advanced cancers. Study background: The dose-escalation cohort was over 65% male, with a mean age of about 58 years, ranging about 20 to 85.

Study-wide results and caveats: CD8+ T cells showed, on average, more clonal expansion than CD4+ cells.

People who had autoimmune disease history or systemic immunosuppression were excluded. A note on this clone: Its antigen is as yet unknown.

V was pared by 5 bases and J by 5 bases, with 21 bases between. In germline, CDR1 is SGHVS, CDR2 FQNEAQ. The CDR3 spans 16 residues. The protocol was immunoSEQ multiplex PCR, while the TCRdb copy is restricted to in-frame clones and leaves out a portion. The sample has 70,000 to 85,000 clones, about nine tenths seen once. The V call is TRBV7-8, the J call TRBJ2-5; possible D gene TRBD2, 5 bases. The TCR comes from an adult with an advanced solid tumor such as melanoma, head and neck, liver or kidney cancer. The sequencing here drew on CD4+ or CD8+ T cells sorted from blood, taken in a trial of the OX40 agonist ivuxolimab. CDR3 in amino acids: CASSTPPGGILETQYF. For the CDR3, the DNA is TGTGCCAGCAGCACTCCTCCCGGAGGTATATTGGAGACCCAGTACTTC. Full variable domain (remainder filled in from reference TRBV7-8 and TRBJ2-5): GAGVSQSPRYKVAKRGQDVALRCDPISGHVSLFWYQQALGQGPEFLTYFQNEAQLDKSGLPSDRFFAERPEGSVSTLKIQRTQQEDSAVYLCASSTPPGGILETQYFGPGTRLLVL.